This note documents a single TCR beta chain sequence. Germline values: CDR1 SEHNR, CDR2 FQNEAQ (reference sequence). With V trimmed by 3 bases and J by 5 bases, 4 bases remained unmatched. This CDR3 spans 15 amino acids. Assay: immunoSEQ multiplex PCR; the TCRdb copy retains only in-frame clones and omits some. The sample records approximately 220,000 clones, roughly four fifths being singletons. This specimen comes from a study of blood T cell repertoires in COVID-19. The TCR was taken from a woman between 65 and 79 years old with acute or convalescent COVID-19. V is TRBV7-9 and J is TRBJ2-2, with 9 bases matching TRBD1. Sequenced sample: peripheral blood. The CDR3 DNA sequence: TGTGCCAGCAGCTTGTCAGGGACAGGGACCGGGGAGCTGTTTTTT. Protein: CASSLSGTGTGELFF.